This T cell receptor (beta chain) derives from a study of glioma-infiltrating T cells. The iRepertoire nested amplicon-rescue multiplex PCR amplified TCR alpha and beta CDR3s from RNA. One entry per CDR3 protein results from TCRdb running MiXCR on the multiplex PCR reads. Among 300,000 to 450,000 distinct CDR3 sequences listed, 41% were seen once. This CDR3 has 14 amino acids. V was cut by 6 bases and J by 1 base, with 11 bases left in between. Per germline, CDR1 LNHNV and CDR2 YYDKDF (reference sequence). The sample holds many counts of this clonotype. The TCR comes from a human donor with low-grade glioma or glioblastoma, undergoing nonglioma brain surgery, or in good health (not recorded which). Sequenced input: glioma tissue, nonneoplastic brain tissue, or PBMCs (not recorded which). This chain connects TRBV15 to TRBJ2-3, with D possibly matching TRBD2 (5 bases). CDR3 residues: CATRASGGTDTQYF. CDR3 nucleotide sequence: TGTGCCACCAGAGCCAGCGGAGGCACAGATACGCAGTATTTT.